These 32 T cell receptor beta chains originate from one sample sequenced in a study of T cell repertoires in cytomegalovirus infection. TCRdb redid the calling of the reads with MiXCR, one entry per CDR3 protein. This table holds about 260,000 distinct CDR3 sequences, approximately 8.3% found once. The specimen was PBMCs. These receptors were obtained from a human donor in good health (CMV status not recorded). Some clones in this sample may be carry-over from other donors' samples.

This clonotype was picked up a small number of times. The chain links TRBV12-5 to TRBJ1-1; 7 positions match TRBD1. Germline values: CDR1 LGHNT, CDR2 FRNRAP. The J segment lost 2 bases and the V segment lost 5 bases, leaving 8 bases of the junction unmatched. CDR3 length: 15 residues. In DNA form, the CDR3 reads TGTGCTAGTGGTAATTGGGACAGACCTAACACTGAAGCTTTCTTT. Amino acids: CASGNWDRPNTEAFF.

A word on this clonotype: This could be a read error, since a much larger clone is one nucleotide away. This chain links TRBV7-2 with TRBJ1-1, with D perhaps TRBD1 (5 bases). The CDR3 spans 12 residues. Germline lookup yields CDR1 SGHTA and CDR2 FQGNSA. The ends were cut back, 4 bases at V and 8 bases at J, with 11 bases in the middle. The CDR3 nucleotides are TGTGCCAGCAGCTCCGGGGGGAAGGAAGCTTTCTTT. Protein sequence: CASSSGGKEAFF.

At least ten counts were recorded for this clonotype. The chain has TRBV7-2 and TRBJ2-2; 9 positions match TRBD2. The CDR3 sequence is 16 residues long. Per germline, CDR1 SGHTA and CDR2 FQGNSA. The J segment lost 4 bases and the V segment lost 5 bases, leaving 8 bases of the junction unmatched. The CDR3 protein is CASSGGGGGATGELFF. The CDR3 DNA is TGTGCCAGCAGCGGAGGAGGCGGGGGGGCCACCGGGGAGCTGTTTTTT.

This clonotype was counted at least ten times. The chain combines TRBV28 with TRBJ1-5, with D tentatively TRBD1 (5 bases). This CDR3 has 13 residues. Trimming cost V 2 bases and J 5 bases, with 7 bases left between them. In germline, CDR1 is MDHEN, CDR2 SYDVKM. As DNA, the CDR3 is TGTGCCAGCAGTTTACAGGGCCATCAGCCCCAGCATTTT. Amino acids: CASSLQGHQPQHF.

This clonotype was seen many times. The V and J genes are TRBV7-9 and TRBJ2-3; 7 nucleotides line up with TRBD1. The V gene's germline CDR1 is SEHNR and CDR2 FQNEAQ (reference sequence). J gave up 4 bases and V 6 bases, and 4 bases lay outside the gene matches. There are 13 residues in the CDR3. This CDR3 is CASRSQGADTQYF. For the CDR3, the DNA is TGTGCCAGCAGGTCCCAGGGGGCAGATACGCAGTATTTT. Based on the CDR3 plus reference TRBV7-9 and TRBJ2-3, the full variable domain is DTGVSQNPRHKITKRGQNVTFRCDPISEHNRLYWYRQTLGQGPEFLTYFQNEAQLEKSRLLSDRFSAERPKGSFSTLEIQRTEQGDSAMYLCASRSQGADTQYFGPGTRLTVL.

This clonotype has a count of ten or more. The rearrangement links TRBV7-2 to TRBJ1-1; TRBD1 is a possible D gene (5 bases). CDR1 and CDR2 from the germline V gene are SGHTA and FQGNSA. The CDR3 length is 13 residues. Trimming took off 5 bases at V and 5 bases at J, with 12 bases between the two ends. CDR3 DNA sequence: TGTGCCAGCAGCCGTGACAGTAGGACTGAAGCTTTCTTT. Encoded protein: CASSRDSRTEAFF.

V and J are TRBV2 and TRBJ2-1; possible D gene TRBD1, 6 bases. CDR1 SNHLY and CDR2 FYNNEI come from the germline V gene. The CDR3 contains 14 residues. The ends were cut back, 4 bases at V and 4 bases at J, with 11 bases in the middle. CDR3 nucleotide sequence: TGTGCCAGCAGTGTCTACAGGGTTTACAATGAGCAGTTCTTC. This sequence encodes CASSVYRVYNEQFF.

The chain has TRBV7-2 and TRBJ1-4; D perhaps matches TRBD1 (6 bases). This CDR3 region has 15 residues. V was cut by 6 bases and J by 8 bases, with 19 bases left in between. Germline V gene data show CDR1 as SGHTA and CDR2 as FQGNSA. The CDR3 coding sequence is TGTGCCAGCAGTCGCCGGGGGCAAGTGACGGAAAAACTGTTTTTT. Amino acids: CASSRRGQVTEKLFF.

There are a few counts of this clonotype. J is TRBJ1-1 and V is TRBV7-2; D gene uncertain. This CDR3 has 15 residues. Germline CDR1 and CDR2: SGHTA and FQGNSA. V lost 0 bases, J lost 2 bases, and 10 bases lay in between. CDR3 DNA: TGTGCCAGCAGCTTAGCTTGGCAGGTCAACACTGAAGCTTTCTTT. This sequence encodes CASSLAWQVNTEAFF. The full variable domain, in which reference TRBV7-2 and TRBJ1-1 provide the parts outside the CDR3, is GAGVSQSPSNKVTEKGKDVELRCDPISGHTALYWYRQSLGQGLEFLIYFQGNSAPDKSGLPSDRFSAERTGGSVSTLTIQRTQQEDSAVYLCASSLAWQVNTEAFFGQGTRLTVV.

Ten or more counts support this clonotype. V is TRBV20-1 and J is TRBJ1-6; D unclear. Per the germline V gene, CDR1 is DFQATT and CDR2 is SNEGSKA (reference sequence). Trimming shortened V by 0 bases and J by 9 bases, and 9 bases separated the two germline ends. This CDR3 spans 13 amino acids. The CDR3 nucleotides are TGCAGTGCTAGAGACTCTGGAGGTTCACCCCTCCACTTT. Translated, it gives CSARDSGGSPLHF.

This clonotype has a count of ten or more. The chain carries TRBV7-2 and TRBJ2-3; D ambiguous. Trimming pared 1 base from V and 1 base from J, leaving 12 bases between. This CDR3 spans 16 amino acids. CDR1 is SGHTA, CDR2 FQGNSA, per germline. The CDR3 DNA follows: TGTGCCAGCAGCTTAGGGGCTGCACTGGGCACAGATACGCAGTATTTT. Encoded protein: CASSLGAALGTDTQYF.

The sample holds a few counts of this clonotype. The CDR3 DNA sequence: TGCAGCGTTGACTCCCCGTGGTCTGACAGGCACCGAGATACGCAGTATTTT. Its translation: CSVDSPWSDRHRDTQYF. The chain carries TRBV29-1 and TRBJ2-3, with TRBD1 as a possible D gene (6 bases). Germline V gene data show CDR1 as SQVTM and CDR2 as ANQGSEA. There are 17 residues in the CDR3. V was shortened by 3 bases and J by 5 bases, with 24 bases between the two germline ends.

The sample holds many counts of this clonotype. This sequence joins TRBV6-6 and TRBJ1-1; 7 nucleotides align to TRBD1. CDR1 is MNHNY and CDR2 is SVGAGI in the germline V gene (reference sequence). V dropped 5 bases and J dropped 1; count of bases not matched to a gene: 7. The CDR3 has 15 residues. The CDR3, as DNA: TGTGCCAGCAGTGAGCCGGGACAGCCGAACACTGAAGCTTTCTTT. Translating it yields CASSEPGQPNTEAFF.

This clonotype was observed at least ten times. The chain combines TRBV6-2 or TRBV6-3 with TRBJ1-1, with 11 bases fitting TRBD1. The CDR3 runs 17 residues. Germline V CDR1 and CDR2: MNHEY, SVGEGT. V shed 6 bases and J 1 base; nucleotides not matched to a gene: 10. The CDR3 here is CASRRGQGANRNTEAFF. The CDR3 DNA reads as TGTGCCAGCAGACGCGGACAGGGGGCAAATCGGAACACTGAAGCTTTCTTT.

This clonotype was counted at least ten times. The rearrangement uses TRBV7-8 and TRBJ1-6; 8 bases line up with TRBD1. Trimming removed 5 bases from V and 7 bases from J; junction bases left unmatched: 7. Per germline, CDR1 SGHVS and CDR2 FQNEAQ. The CDR3 runs to 15 residues. The CDR3 spells CASSARQGLNSPLHF. The CDR3 nucleotides are TGTGCCAGCAGCGCACGACAGGGGTTGAATTCACCCCTCCACTTT.

The rearrangement joins TRBV7-8 to TRBJ1-4; 8 bases line up with TRBD1. Germline CDR1 reads SGHVS; CDR2 reads FQNEAQ. J was trimmed by 15 bases and V by 1 base; bases with no gene match: 10. The CDR3 runs 14 residues. CDR3 coding DNA: TGTGCCAGCAGCTTAGGTCCAAACAGGGGGTCTTTGTTTTTT. It specifies CASSLGPNRGSLFF.

Many counts were recorded for this clonotype. V gene TRBV7-2 combines with J gene TRBJ1-3; 12 nucleotides match TRBD1. The CDR3 sequence is 18 residues long. Germline CDR1 is SGHTA and CDR2 is FQGNSA. V shed 3 bases and J 0 bases; nucleotides not matched to a gene: 6. CDR3 nucleotides: TGTGCCAGCAGCTTCGGGACAGGGGGCTCCAACTCTGGAAACACCATATATTTT. Translating it yields CASSFGTGGSNSGNTIYF.

Ten or more counts support this clonotype. The rearrangement uses TRBV7-2 and TRBJ1-5, with 8 bases aligning to TRBD1. This CDR3 has 14 amino acids. The V segment lost 2 bases and the J segment 7 bases; nucleotides outside the gene matches: 4. CDR1 is SGHTA and CDR2 is FQGNSA in the germline V gene. The CDR3 loop is CASSLQGAGQPQHF. The CDR3 DNA follows: TGTGCCAGCAGCTTACAGGGGGCCGGCCAGCCCCAGCATTTT.

This clonotype was detected ten times or more. This chain uses TRBV7-2 with TRBJ1-5, with unresolved D. Looked up from germline, CDR1 is SGHTA and CDR2 is FQGNSA. The CDR3 consists of 14 residues. Trimming stripped 2 bases from V and 1 base from J, with 6 bases between. The CDR3 region is CASSLSPSNQPQHF. The CDR3, as DNA: TGTGCCAGCAGCTTAAGCCCAAGCAATCAGCCCCAGCATTTT.

This clonotype was seen many times. The chain carries TRBV28 and TRBJ2-1; D possibly corresponds to TRBD2 (5 bases). V lost 4 bases and J 15 bases, leaving 19 bases between the germline ends. The CDR3 extends over 13 amino acids. Germline CDR1 and CDR2: MDHEN and SYDVKM. The CDR3 loop is CASSSPASTLLFF. CDR3 DNA: TGTGCCAGCAGTTCCCCCGCTAGCACTCTACTGTTCTTC.

The chain uses TRBV12-3 or TRBV12-4 and TRBJ1-1; D perhaps matches TRBD1 (5 bases). V dropped 6 bases and J dropped 4 bases, with 18 bases sitting between them. The CDR3 has 15 residues. CDR3 protein: CASSLLTGGGTEAFF. The CDR3 region has the DNA TGTGCCAGCAGCCTCCTAACGGGCGGGGGCACTGAAGCTTTCTTT.

The rearrangement links TRBV20-1 to TRBJ2-1; D is ambiguous. Germline-derived CDR1 and CDR2 are DFQATT and SNEGSKA (reference sequence). The V gene lost 3 bases and the J gene lost 4 bases, with 13 bases spanning the gap. The CDR3 runs 14 residues. DNA of the CDR3: TGCAGTGCTAGGGGTTCGTCGGATTACAATGAGCAGTTCTTC. Its protein product is CSARGSSDYNEQFF.

This clonotype has at least ten counts. The chain recombines TRBV7-8 with TRBJ1-4, with D uncertain. The CDR3 covers 15 residues. V lost 2 bases and J 4 bases, leaving 11 bases between the germline ends. The V gene's germline CDR1 is SGHVS and CDR2 FQNEAQ. The CDR3 sequence: CASSLRARVNEKLFF. The CDR3 nucleotides are TGTGCCAGCAGCTTAAGGGCCAGAGTTAATGAAAAACTGTTTTTT.

The sample holds many counts of this clonotype. This chain links TRBV7-2 with TRBJ1-5; TRBD1 is a possible D gene (6 bases). The V gene's germline CDR1 is SGHTA and CDR2 FQGNSA. Trimming shortened V by 1 base and J by 4 bases, and 11 bases separated the two germline ends. This CDR3 comprises 15 residues. CDR3 bases: TGTGCCAGCAGCTTAGAGGGGGGGTTAAATCAGCCCCAGCATTTT. It translates to CASSLEGGLNQPQHF. Looking up the rest from reference TRBV7-2 and TRBJ1-5 gives the full variable domain: GAGVSQSPSNKVTEKGKDVELRCDPISGHTALYWYRQSLGQGLEFLIYFQGNSAPDKSGLPSDRFSAERTGGSVSTLTIQRTQQEDSAVYLCASSLEGGLNQPQHFGDGTRLSIL.

For this clonotype: A much bigger clone sits one base away, suggesting this may be a read error. The V call is TRBV7-4, the J call TRBJ2-3, with D uncertain. V was trimmed by 2 bases and J by 0 bases, leaving 15 bases between them. CDR1 and CDR2 from the germline V gene are SGHVT and SQSDAQ. This CDR3 region has 17 residues. CDR3 sequence: CASSLSQEASSTDTQYF. In nucleotides, the CDR3 is TGTGCCAGCAGCTTAAGTCAGGAAGCTTCTAGCACAGATACGCAGTATTTT.

This clonotype was detected only a few times. The chain uses TRBV5-1 and TRBJ1-1, with D perhaps TRBD1 (5 bases). This CDR3 comprises 15 residues. Deletions cut 2 bases from V and 6 bases from J, with 17 bases between. CDR1 SGHRS and CDR2 YFSETQ come from the germline V gene. CDR3 bases: TGCGCCAGCAGCTTTCGGCAGGGCGCCCTCCCTGAAGCTTTCTTT. It translates to CASSFRQGALPEAFF.

This clonotype was recorded at least ten times. The chain uses TRBV7-2 and TRBJ1-4, with D possibly TRBD1 on 6 matching bases. V dropped 6 bases and J dropped 0 bases, with 23 bases sitting between them. CDR1 and CDR2 (germline): SGHTA, FQGNSA. CDR3 length: 19 residues. CDR3: CASSLYPGQDLATNEKLFF. In nucleotides, the CDR3 is TGTGCCAGCAGTCTCTACCCGGGACAAGATTTAGCAACTAATGAAAAACTGTTTTTT.

The sample holds many counts of this clonotype. The V and J genes are TRBV7-2 and TRBJ2-1; 7 bases align to TRBD2. Germline-derived CDR1 and CDR2 are SGHTA and FQGNSA. The ends lost 1 base at V and 12 bases at J; junction bases unmatched: 3. The length of the CDR3 is 12 residues. Here the CDR3 reads CASSLGGRGQFF. DNA for the CDR3: TGTGCCAGCAGCTTAGGTGGGAGGGGGCAGTTCTTC. Full variable domain (remainder filled in from reference TRBV7-2 and TRBJ2-1): GAGVSQSPSNKVTEKGKDVELRCDPISGHTALYWYRQSLGQGLEFLIYFQGNSAPDKSGLPSDRFSAERTGGSVSTLTIQRTQQEDSAVYLCASSLGGRGQFFGPGTRLTVL.

This clonotype has a count of ten or more. The V and J genes are TRBV7-2 and TRBJ2-7; D remains ambiguous. Germline assignment: CDR1 SGHTA and CDR2 FQGNSA. This CDR3 is built from 14 residues. V shed 5 bases and J shed 2 bases, with 13 bases lying between them. The CDR3 protein is CASSRASRTYEQYF. The DNA of the CDR3 is TGTGCCAGCAGCCGGGCAAGTCGGACCTACGAGCAGTACTTC.

The chain is built from TRBV12-3 or TRBV12-4 and TRBJ1-5; TRBD1 might be the D (5 bases). V was pared by 6 bases and J by 4 bases, with 19 bases between. The CDR3 totals 16 residues. The DNA of the CDR3 is TGTGCCAGCAGCCGGATGGGGGGGGGAGCAAATCAGCCCCAGCATTTT. Protein sequence: CASSRMGGGANQPQHF.

This clonotype was observed at least ten times. The chain employs TRBV19 and TRBJ1-5; D might be TRBD1 (5 bases). CDR1 and CDR2 from the germline V gene are LNHDA and SQIVND (reference sequence). Trimming removed 3 bases at V and 0 bases at J, with 9 bases between. The CDR3 extends over 15 amino acids. The CDR3 DNA reads as TGTGCCAGTAGTATGGGACCTTATAGCAATCAGCCCCAGCATTTT. Amino acid sequence: CASSMGPYSNQPQHF. Drawing the rest from reference TRBV19 and TRBJ1-5, the complete variable domain is DGGITQSPKYLFRKEGQNVTLSCEQNLNHDAMYWYRQDPGQGLRLIYYSQIVNDFQKGDIAEGYSVSREKKESFPLTVTSAQKNPTAFYLCASSMGPYSNQPQHFGDGTRLSIL.

This sequence joins TRBV6-1 and TRBJ2-1; TRBD1 matches 11 bases. Looked up from germline, CDR1 is MNHNS and CDR2 is SASEGT. V shed 1 base and J 4 bases; nucleotides not matched to a gene: 6. This CDR3 comprises 17 residues. The chain's CDR3 is CASSEGQDRGLYNEQFF. CDR3 coding DNA: TGTGCCAGCAGTGAAGGTCAGGACAGGGGGCTGTACAATGAGCAGTTCTTC.